This TCR beta chain is from a study of siplizumab effects on memory and regulatory T cells. General study findings and limits: Naive T cells, seemingly more diverse than memory cells, seemed major alloresponse contributors. Siplizumab gave mappable alloreactive CD4+ clones an average Treg-derived fraction of about 69%, against roughly 30% in controls.

Details on this clone: The antigen is unknown.

CDR3 length equals 14 residues. Trimming left V 7 bases short and J 8 bases short, with 18 bases between. Germline V gives CDR1 SGHDN, CDR2 FVKESK. The method was immunoSEQ multiplex PCR; TCRdb's version includes in-frame clones alone and lacks a portion of them. The repertoire has some 100,000 clones, more than 85% of them found once; the top ten carry around 2.7%. The sequenced material came from CD4+ T cells sorted from blood. This clonotype was sampled from a human donor in good health. Some clones in this sample may be carry-over from other donors' samples. V gene TRBV14 combines with J gene TRBJ2-1; D is ambiguous. The DNA for the CDR3 is TGTGCCAGCAACTCATTGGGTCTGCGAGATGAGCAGTTCTTC. This translates into CASNSLGLRDEQFF.